This passage covers 26 T cell receptor beta chains from one sample sequenced in a study of blood T cell repertoires in COVID-19. Using immunoSEQ multiplex PCR, the repertoire was profiled, and TCRdb retains in-frame clones only, with some absent. Among 150,000 to 200,000 clones listed, approximately 90% were seen once. Sequenced: peripheral blood. These receptors all stem from a woman aged 70-85 years with COVID-19, enrolled during active disease.

V and J are TRBV18 and TRBJ2-2; D not resolved. V was cut by 0 bases and J by 5 bases, with 10 bases left in between. CDR3 size: 15 residues. Germline-derived CDR1 and CDR2 are KGHSH and LQKENI. The chain's CDR3 is CASSPPARSTGELFF. The CDR3 region has the DNA TGTGCCAGCTCACCACCGGCTAGATCAACCGGGGAGCTGTTTTTT.

This chain uses TRBV20-1 with TRBJ1-2; 8 nucleotides line up with TRBD1. Germline CDR1 is DFQATT and CDR2 is SNEGSKA (reference sequence). The CDR3 loop spans 13 amino acids. Trimming cost V 3 bases and J 8 bases; bases outside gene matches: 8. The CDR3, as DNA: TGCAGTGCTAGTCCAGGGGGCGCGAGGGGCTACACCTTC. Amino acid sequence: CSASPGGARGYTF.

The chain links TRBV4-1 to TRBJ2-5, with TRBD1 identical over 11 bases. V lost 5 bases, J lost 5 bases, and 13 bases stayed unmatched. Germline lookup yields CDR1 MGHRA and CDR2 YSYEKL. The CDR3 is 17 amino acids. CDR3 protein: CASSKGPGQGVSETQYF. The CDR3 bases are TGCGCCAGCAGCAAGGGACCGGGACAGGGGGTTTCGGAGACCCAGTACTTC.

The genes are TRBV11-1 and TRBJ2-7; no reliable D call. The CDR3 totals 16 residues. V lost 5 bases, J lost 0 bases, and 17 bases lay in between. Germline lookup yields CDR1 SGHAT and CDR2 FQDESV (reference sequence). DNA of the CDR3: TGTGCCAGCAGCGTCGTGGAGAGGCCCAGCTCCTACGAGCAGTACTTC. It is translated as CASSVVERPSSYEQYF.

The chain combines TRBV6-5 with TRBJ2-7, with TRBD2 matching over 8 bases. Germline loops: CDR1 MNHEY, CDR2 SVGAGI. The ends lost 5 bases at V and 6 bases at J; junction bases unmatched: 0. This CDR3 contains 11 residues. The CDR3 nucleotides are TGTGCCAGCAGTCGGGGGGGCGAGCAGTACTTC. Amino acids: CASSRGGEQYF.

The chain links TRBV11-2 to TRBJ2-7; maybe TRBD1 (6 bases). The CDR3 has 15 amino acids. Germline lookup yields CDR1 SGHAT and CDR2 FQNNGV. Trimming left V 3 bases short and J 2 bases short, with 14 bases between. The CDR3 DNA reads as TGTGCCAGCAGCTTTAACCAGGGGCGCACCTACGAGCAGTACTTC. Protein: CASSFNQGRTYEQYF.

This clone is a singleton in its sample. The chain combines TRBV5-1 with TRBJ2-1; D might be TRBD2 (6 bases). The CDR3 runs to 14 residues. Germline-derived CDR1 and CDR2 are SGHRS and YFSETQ. V was trimmed by 4 bases and J by 4 bases, leaving 12 bases between them. CDR3 bases: TGCGCCAGCAGCCGGATAGCGGTATACAATGAGCAGTTCTTC. Its translation: CASSRIAVYNEQFF.

The table lists this clone with a few counts. This chain uses TRBV28 with TRBJ2-1; 12 nucleotides agree with TRBD2. Trimming at V came to 1 base and at J to 7 bases, leaving 8 bases not matched to a gene. The CDR3 totals 17 residues. Germline V gene lookup returns CDR1 MDHEN and CDR2 SYDVKM. The CDR3 region has the DNA TGTGCCAGCAGTTTATCATCTAGCGGGAGGGTCGGGAATGAGCAGTTCTTC. Amino acid sequence: CASSLSSSGRVGNEQFF.

V is TRBV6-2 or TRBV6-3 and J is TRBJ1-2; 9 positions agree with TRBD1. Germline CDR1 MNHEY, CDR2 SVGEGT. This CDR3 comprises 13 residues. J gave up 8 bases and V 6 bases, and 7 bases lay outside the gene matches. CDR3 amino acids: CASSQQGARGYTF. Written as DNA, the CDR3 is TGTGCCAGCAGCCAACAGGGGGCAAGGGGCTACACCTTC.

This chain connects TRBV5-4 to TRBJ2-3; 10 bases map to TRBD1. The CDR3 loop spans 15 amino acids. The J segment lost 4 bases and the V segment lost 4 bases, leaving 6 bases of the junction unmatched. CDR1 and CDR2 (germline): SGHNT, YYREEE (reference sequence). The DNA for the CDR3 is TGTGCCAGCAGCGCACCCGGGACAGGGGCAGATACGCAGTATTTT. This sequence encodes CASSAPGTGADTQYF.

The V and J genes are TRBV5-1 and TRBJ2-7; 7 bases are a match to TRBD1. The V segment lost 3 bases and the J segment 0 bases; nucleotides outside the gene matches: 12. This CDR3 spans 17 amino acids. Per germline, CDR1 SGHRS and CDR2 YFSETQ. In DNA, the CDR3 is TGCGCCAGCAGCTACTCCCAACAGGGGCCCGTCTCCTACGAGCAGTACTTC. It encodes CASSYSQQGPVSYEQYF.

The chain joins TRBV2 to TRBJ1-4; TRBD1 might be the D (5 bases). Trimming left V 7 bases short and J 4 bases short, with 13 bases between. The CDR3 length is 14 residues. Germline values: CDR1 SNHLY, CDR2 FYNNEI. This chain's CDR3 is CASNLGVGNEKLFF. CDR3 DNA: TGTGCCAGCAACCTAGGGGTCGGTAATGAAAAACTGTTTTTT.

In its sample, this clone was seen many times. V usage is TRBV28 and J usage is TRBJ1-2; 8 bases map to TRBD1. The CDR3 length is 15 residues. The junction had 6 bases not matched to a gene; V was cut back by 4 bases and J by 2 bases. The germline V gene has CDR1 MDHEN and CDR2 SYDVKM. CDR3 sequence reads: CASSYTGTGNYGYTF. CDR3 nucleotides: TGTGCCAGCAGTTATACCGGGACAGGAAACTATGGCTACACCTTC.

The gene calls are TRBV9 and TRBJ2-2, with TRBD2 matching 11 bases. Germline loops: CDR1 SGDLS, CDR2 YYNGEE. Unmatched junction bases numbered 2, after V lost 3 bases and J lost 4 bases. The CDR3 loop spans 15 amino acids. CDR3 bases: TGTGCCAGCAGCGCCGGACTAGCGGGCACCGGGGAGCTGTTTTTT. Amino acid sequence: CASSAGLAGTGELFF.

This chain uses TRBV5-6 with TRBJ2-1; 10 bases are a match to TRBD1. From germline, CDR1 is SGHDT and CDR2 YYEEEE. This CDR3 has 15 residues. With V trimmed by 4 bases and J by 11 bases, 12 bases remained unmatched. Here the CDR3 reads CASSRDRGRQNKQFF. The CDR3, as DNA: TGTGCCAGCAGCCGGGACAGGGGCCGCCAAAACAAGCAGTTCTTC.

The chain joins TRBV6-4 to TRBJ1-5; D unresolved. Germline CDR1 MRHNA, CDR2 SNTAGT. Trimming took off 4 bases at V and 7 bases at J, with 17 bases between the two ends. This CDR3 comprises 15 residues. The CDR3 sequence is CASSVFFVFRQPQHF. The CDR3 region has the DNA TGTGCCAGCAGTGTTTTTTTTGTGTTCAGGCAGCCCCAGCATTTT.

CDR3 loop: CASSRPPGLSTGELFF. CDR3 bases: TGTGCCAGCAGCCGACCACCAGGGTTGAGCACCGGGGAGCTGTTTTTT. The chain uses TRBV3-1 (or the pseudogene TRBV3-2) and TRBJ2-2; possibly TRBD1 for D (5 bases). The V end lost 4 bases, the J end lost 4 bases, and 16 bases lay between the germline ends. The CDR3 sequence is 16 residues long. The V gene's germline CDR1 is LGHDT and CDR2 YNNKEL (reference sequence).

V usage is TRBV28 and J usage is TRBJ1-2; D is unclear. From germline, CDR1 is MDHEN and CDR2 SYDVKM. V lost 1 base and J 5 bases, leaving 20 bases between the germline ends. The CDR3 spans 17 residues. The CDR3 reads CASSLLGVGEGEYGYTF. DNA for the CDR3: TGTGCCAGCAGTTTATTGGGTGTGGGTGAGGGCGAGTATGGCTACACCTTC.

The gene calls are TRBV30 and TRBJ2-2; no definite D call. Germline CDR1 and CDR2: GTSNPN and SVGIG (reference sequence). V was shortened by 2 bases and J by 6 bases, with 10 bases between the two germline ends. The CDR3 loop spans 13 amino acids. CDR3: CAWSFQSAGELFF. CDR3 nucleotide sequence: TGTGCCTGGAGTTTTCAGTCCGCCGGGGAGCTGTTTTTT. The full variable domain, rest sourced from reference TRBV30 and TRBJ2-2, is SQTIHQWPATLVQPVGSPLSLECTVEGTSNPNLYWYRQAAGRGLQLLFYSVGIGQISSEVPQNLSASRPQDRQFILSSKKLLLSDSGFYLCAWSFQSAGELFFGEGSRLTVL.

The rearrangement uses TRBV3-1 (or the pseudogene TRBV3-2) and TRBJ2-2; 8 bases map to TRBD1. This CDR3 has 14 residues. The V segment lost 4 bases and the J segment 8 bases; nucleotides outside the gene matches: 6. The germline V gene has CDR1 LGHDT and CDR2 YNNKEL (reference sequence). The CDR3 DNA is TGTGCCAGCAGCCGCCTACAGGGGGTTGGGGAGCTGTTTTTT. Translating it yields CASSRLQGVGELFF.

J is TRBJ1-5 and V is TRBV19, with TRBD1 as a possible D gene (5 bases). The CDR3 is 13 residues long. Trimming pared 5 bases from V and 6 bases from J, leaving 11 bases between. The germline V gene has CDR1 LNHDA and CDR2 SQIVND (reference sequence). Here the CDR3 DNA reads TGTGCCAGTAGTCCGCAGGGTGGTCAGCCCCAGCATTTT. Translated: CASSPQGGQPQHF.

The gene calls are TRBV5-5 and TRBJ2-1; tentative D call: TRBD2 (6 bases). Germline CDR1 reads SGHKS; CDR2 reads YYEKEE (reference sequence). The CDR3 has 15 amino acids. Trimming removed 0 bases from V and 3 bases from J, with 10 bases in between. The CDR3 bases are TGTGCCAGCAGCTTGGTCGCGGGAAGCTACAATGAGCAGTTCTTC. Its translation is CASSLVAGSYNEQFF.

This chain joins TRBV10-2 and TRBJ2-3; D is uncertain. The CDR3 has 13 amino acids. The V gene's germline CDR1 is WSHSY and CDR2 SAAADI. The V end lost 6 bases, the J end lost 1 base, and 8 bases lay between the germline ends. In DNA form, the CDR3 reads TGCGCCAGCAGGCCTACAGGCACAGATACGCAGTATTTT. Protein sequence: CASRPTGTDTQYF.

V gene TRBV9 combines with J gene TRBJ1-1; 9 positions agree with TRBD1. Germline values: CDR1 SGDLS, CDR2 YYNGEE. The length of the CDR3 is 15 residues. V was clipped by 2 bases and J by 2 bases; unmatched bases: 4. The CDR3 loop is CASSVGTGLNTEAFF. The CDR3 DNA is TGTGCCAGCAGCGTGGGGACAGGGCTTAACACTGAAGCTTTCTTT.

V is TRBV3-1 (or the pseudogene TRBV3-2) and J is TRBJ2-1; TRBD2 might be the D (5 bases). CDR1 LGHDT and CDR2 YNNKEL come from the germline V gene (reference sequence). The length of the CDR3 is 13 residues. Trimming removed 1 base from V and 7 bases from J, with 8 bases in between. The CDR3 reads CASSQVRGNEQFF. CDR3 nucleotide sequence: TGTGCCAGCAGCCAAGTCCGGGGAAATGAGCAGTTCTTC.

J is TRBJ2-3 and V is TRBV30; perhaps TRBD1 as D (6 bases). The CDR3 covers 15 residues. The germline gives CDR1 GTSNPN, CDR2 SVGIG (reference sequence). V dropped 0 bases and J dropped 0 bases, with 10 bases sitting between them. CDR3: CAWSVQGLSTDTQYF. CDR3 in DNA: TGTGCCTGGAGTGTACAGGGCCTGAGCACAGATACGCAGTATTTT.